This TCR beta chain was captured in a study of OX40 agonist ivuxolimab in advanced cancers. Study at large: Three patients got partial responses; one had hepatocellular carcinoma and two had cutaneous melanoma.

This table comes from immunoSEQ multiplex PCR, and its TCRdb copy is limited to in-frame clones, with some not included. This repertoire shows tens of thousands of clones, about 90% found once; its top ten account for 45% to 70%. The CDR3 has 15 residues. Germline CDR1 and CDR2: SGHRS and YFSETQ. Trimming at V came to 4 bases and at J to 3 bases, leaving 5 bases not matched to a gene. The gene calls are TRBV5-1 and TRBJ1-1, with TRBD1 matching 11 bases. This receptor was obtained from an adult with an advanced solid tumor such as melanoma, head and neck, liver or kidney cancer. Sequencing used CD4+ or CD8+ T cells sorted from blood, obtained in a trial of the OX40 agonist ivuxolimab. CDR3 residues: CASSPDRGQDTEAFF. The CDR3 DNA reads TGCGCCAGCAGCCCGGACAGGGGGCAGGACACTGAAGCTTTCTTT.